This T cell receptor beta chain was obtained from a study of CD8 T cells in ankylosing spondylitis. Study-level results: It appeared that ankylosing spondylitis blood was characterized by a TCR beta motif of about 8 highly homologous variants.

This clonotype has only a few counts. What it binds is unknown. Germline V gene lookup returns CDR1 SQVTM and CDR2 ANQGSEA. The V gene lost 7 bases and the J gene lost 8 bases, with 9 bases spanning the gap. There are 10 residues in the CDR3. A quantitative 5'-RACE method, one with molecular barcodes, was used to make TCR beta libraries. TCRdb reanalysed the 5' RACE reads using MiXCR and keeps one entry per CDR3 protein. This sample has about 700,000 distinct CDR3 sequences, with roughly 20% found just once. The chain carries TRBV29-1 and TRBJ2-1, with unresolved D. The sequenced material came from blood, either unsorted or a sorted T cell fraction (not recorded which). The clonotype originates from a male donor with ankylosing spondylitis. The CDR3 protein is CSGQVDEQFF. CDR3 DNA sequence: TGCAGCGGTCAGGTTGATGAGCAGTTCTTC.